The T cell receptor beta chain under discussion was sequenced for a study of cytomegalovirus exposure and HLA in healthy donors. Study-level background: The 100 to 150 validation repertoires were reported in a later analysis to have been generated on the same platform as the 666 first-cohort repertoires.

The assay was immunoSEQ multiplex PCR, and TCRdb's table has in-frame clones only and misses some. This table holds about 83,000 clones, 95% to 97% found once. Study conclusions and caveats: The classifier, whose performance was assessed in both the original and validation cohorts, reportedly diagnosed cytomegalovirus status with high specificity and sensitivity. Rare sequences made up most TCRs, while some public TCRs were found in many donors.

The V gene's germline CDR1 is SEHNR and CDR2 FQNEAQ (reference sequence). The CDR3 consists of 16 residues. V was shortened by 4 bases and J by 2 bases, with 15 bases between the two germline ends. About this clone: What it binds is unknown.

Separate from the roughly 630-subject first cohort was the approximately 120-subject validation cohort, to which the donors belonged. This receptor was identified in a woman aged 18-35 years in good health and CMV-seronegative. Sequencing was performed on PBMCs. The rearrangement joins TRBV7-9 to TRBJ2-1; D is ambiguous. The CDR3 protein is CASSYYSSSTYNEQFF. The CDR3 region has the DNA TGTGCCAGCAGCTACTACTCGTCATCAACCTACAATGAGCAGTTCTTC.